The 25 T cell receptor beta chains reported below all come from one sample, sequenced in a study of regulatory T cells in long-lasting Graves disease. Researchers made TCR beta libraries by using iRepertoire HTBI primers and running Arm-PCR on CDR3 regions. From the multiplex PCR reads, TCRdb called clonotypes with MiXCR, one entry per CDR3 protein. Counted here are about 320,000 distinct CDR3 sequences, more than 15% occurring once; the ten biggest clones make up 38%. Sample time point: newly diagnosed GD, antithyroid drugs for less than 3 months. PBMC-derived RNA was used for the TCR library. The sample was peripheral blood mononuclear cells (PBMCs), taken at new diagnosis, from a patient treated with antithyroid drugs. The receptors here all came from a female donor with Graves disease.

This clonotype has a count of ten or more. The chain is built from TRBV29-1 and TRBJ1-1; 7 bases agree with TRBD1. Germline V CDR1 and CDR2: SQVTM, ANQGSEA. V gave up 7 bases and J gave up 0 bases; unmatched junction bases: 8. This CDR3 is 14 amino acids long. Written as DNA, the CDR3 is TGCAGCGCCCCCGGACAGGAGTTGAACACTGAAGCTTTCTTT. Protein: CSAPGQELNTEAFF.

This sequence joins TRBV7-9 and TRBJ2-2, with D possibly TRBD1 on 6 matching bases. Germline V gene lookup returns CDR1 SEHNR and CDR2 FQNEAQ (reference sequence). CDR3 length equals 17 residues. Trimming cost V 4 bases and J 2 bases, with 17 bases left between them. The CDR3 bases are TGTGCCAGCAGCTCATACAAACGGACAGATAACACCGGGGAGCTGTTTTTT. Translated, it gives CASSSYKRTDNTGELFF. Drawing the rest from reference TRBV7-9 and TRBJ2-2, the complete variable domain is DTGVSQNPRHKITKRGQNVTFRCDPISEHNRLYWYRQTLGQGPEFLTYFQNEAQLEKSRLLSDRFSAERPKGSFSTLEIQRTEQGDSAMYLCASSSYKRTDNTGELFFGEGSRLTVL.

This clonotype occurred a few times. The rearrangement joins TRBV6-1 to TRBJ1-2, with TRBD1 as a possible D gene (5 bases). The CDR3 length is 13 residues. CDR1 and CDR2 from the germline V gene are MNHNS and SASEGT. Trimming took off 6 bases at V and 7 bases at J, with 15 bases between the two ends. CDR3 DNA sequence: TGTGCCAGCAGCGCCTCTTCTCAGGGTGGCTACACCTTC. Translated, it gives CASSASSQGGYTF.

This clonotype was seen repeatedly, ten times or more. The chain is built from TRBV6-1 and TRBJ1-2; D is perhaps TRBD1 (6 bases). V dropped 6 bases and J dropped 0 bases, with 17 bases sitting between them. Per the germline V gene, CDR1 is MNHNS and CDR2 is SASEGT. The CDR3 sequence is 16 residues long. CDR3 protein: CASSLRGEGANYGYTF. CDR3 nucleotide sequence: TGTGCCAGCAGCCTCAGGGGTGAAGGAGCTAACTATGGCTACACCTTC.

This clonotype was counted at least ten times. This chain connects TRBV12-3 or TRBV12-4 to TRBJ2-7; the match to TRBD2 covers 7 bases. The V segment lost 3 bases and the J segment 4 bases; nucleotides outside the gene matches: 15. This CDR3 region has 17 residues. CDR3 protein: CASSLDPGGRLSYEQYF. The CDR3 nucleotides read TGTGCCAGCAGTTTGGATCCTGGCGGGAGACTTTCTTACGAGCAGTACTTC.

This clonotype has only a few counts. J is TRBJ2-7 and V is TRBV29-1, with TRBD1 as a possible D gene (5 bases). The CDR3 is 13 amino acids. Between the trimmed V and J ends, which lost 4 bases and 4 bases, there was a span of 14 bases. Per the germline V gene, CDR1 is SQVTM and CDR2 is ANQGSEA. CDR3 nucleotide sequence: TGCAGCGTTGCCCAGGGCATAGCTTACGAGCAGTACTTC. Its protein is CSVAQGIAYEQYF.

On this clonotype: This clone may be a read error of a much larger clone one base away. No conserved phenylalanine or tryptophan ends this CDR3, so it is likely a read error. The chain joins TRBV4-2 to TRBJ2-5; TRBD2 matches 10 bases. This CDR3 contains 16 residues. In germline, CDR1 is LGHNA, CDR2 YNFKEQ. V was clipped by 0 bases and J by 4 bases; unmatched bases: 5. CDR3 coding DNA: TGTGCCAGCAGCCAAGATTTGCTAGCGGGAGCAGAGACCCAGTACCTC. This sequence encodes CASSQDLLAGAETQYL.

This clonotype was seen at least ten times. V gene TRBV28 combines with J gene TRBJ1-5; D not certain. CDR1 MDHEN and CDR2 SYDVKM come from the germline V gene. This CDR3 region has 13 residues. With 2 bases removed from V and 4 bases from J, the gap between germline ends came to 6 bases. The DNA for the CDR3 is TGTGCCAGCAGTTTAGGGCGGAATCAGCCCCAGCATTTT. Its translation is CASSLGRNQPQHF.

This clonotype was seen ten or more times. V gene TRBV19 combines with J gene TRBJ2-6; D call uncertain. This CDR3 has 18 amino acids. The germline V gene encodes CDR1 LNHDA and CDR2 SQIVND (reference sequence). Trimming removed 4 bases at V and 4 bases at J, with 20 bases between. The DNA of the CDR3 is TGTGCCAGTAGTACTCGCCCCGTTCTCATGGTGGGGGCCAACGTCCTGACTTTC. Translation: CASSTRPVLMVGANVLTF.

This rearrangement joins TRBV6-2 or TRBV6-3 to TRBJ1-3; 8 bases are shared with TRBD1. V lost 5 bases, J lost 3 bases, and 6 bases stayed unmatched. The CDR3 length is 15 residues. CDR1 and CDR2 from the germline V gene are MNHEY and SVGEGT. CDR3 in DNA: TGTGCCAGCAGTAGACAGGGGACTTTTGGAAACACCATATATTTT. Its protein is CASSRQGTFGNTIYF.

Ten or more counts support this clonotype. The V call is TRBV11-2, the J call TRBJ2-7; 10 positions match TRBD2. The CDR3 is 15 residues long. Germline CDR1 is SGHAT and CDR2 is FQNNGV. Losses at the gene ends were 8 bases for V and 3 bases for J; bases not matched to a gene: 10. The CDR3 region has the DNA TGTGCCAGCGGCCTAGCGGGAGTAGAAGTCTACGAGCAGTACTTC. Its translation is CASGLAGVEVYEQYF.

This clonotype was counted at least ten times. The CDR3 here is CASSARTGTSGNNEQFF. DNA for the CDR3: TGTGCCAGCAGTGCTCGAACCGGGACTAGCGGGAACAATGAGCAGTTCTTC. The chain couples TRBV12-3 or TRBV12-4 to TRBJ2-1, with TRBD2 identical over 13 bases. This CDR3 has 17 residues. J was trimmed by 5 bases and V by 5 bases; bases with no gene match: 9.

The table lists this clonotype with many counts. CDR3 nucleotide sequence: TGTGCCAGCAGAAGGACGGAAAACACCATATATTTT. Translating gives CASRRTENTIYF. This chain uses TRBV6-1 with TRBJ1-3; no clear D. V lost 6 bases and J 6 bases, leaving 9 bases between the germline ends. The CDR3 is made up of 12 amino acids. CDR1 is MNHNS and CDR2 is SASEGT in the germline V gene.

A note on this clonotype: A far more abundant clone sits one base away, making this likely a read error. The chain joins TRBV11-2 to TRBJ1-6; 7 positions match TRBD1. The CDR3 has 17 residues. From germline, CDR1 is SGHAT and CDR2 FQNNGV. The J segment lost 6 bases and the V segment lost 1 base, leaving 9 bases of the junction unmatched. The CDR3 spells CASSLAQGTAINSPLHF. DNA of the CDR3: TGTGCCAGCAGCTTAGCGCAGGGGACAGCCATTAATTCACCCCTCCACTTT.

The chain links TRBV6-1 to TRBJ1-4; 7 positions agree with TRBD1. CDR3 size: 15 residues. Germline CDR1 reads MNHNS; CDR2 reads SASEGT. After removal of 5 bases from V and 6 bases from J, the junction contained 9 bases not matched to a gene. CDR3 amino acids: CASSLPGTEDEKLFF. CDR3 in DNA: TGTGCCAGCAGTCTCCCGGGGACAGAAGATGAAAAACTGTTTTTT.

This clonotype was detected ten times or more. V gene TRBV11-3 combines with J gene TRBJ2-1, with a weak D call TRBD1 (6 bases). Germline CDR1 and CDR2: SGHNT and YENEEA. The CDR3 contains 15 residues. The germline V and J ends were trimmed by 4 bases and 0 bases, with 10 bases remaining between them. The CDR3, as DNA: TGTGCCAGCAGCTCCCAGGGGAACTCCTACAATGAGCAGTTCTTC. Protein product: CASSSQGNSYNEQFF.

The gene calls are TRBV11-2 and TRBJ2-1, with 10 nucleotides matching TRBD1. The V and J ends lost 4 bases and 4 bases, in that order; junction bases with no gene match: 7. The CDR3 has 16 amino acids. Per the germline V gene, CDR1 is SGHAT and CDR2 is FQNNGV. This chain's CDR3 is CASSSVGQGKYNEQFF. The CDR3 nucleotides are TGTGCCAGCAGCTCGGTGGGACAGGGGAAGTACAATGAGCAGTTCTTC.

The V and J genes are TRBV4-1 and TRBJ1-4; maybe TRBD1 (5 bases). Germline CDR1 is MGHRA and CDR2 is YSYEKL. V gave up 4 bases and J gave up 2 bases, with 14 bases separating them. This CDR3 is built from 16 residues. This CDR3 reads CASSLEWGRTNEKLFF. CDR3 nucleotide sequence: TGCGCCAGCAGCCTGGAATGGGGGAGGACTAATGAAAAACTGTTTTTT.

This clonotype was found many times. The chain links TRBV19 to TRBJ1-1, with D unclear. Trimming cost V 3 bases and J 4 bases, with 9 bases left between them. Germline V gene sequence: CDR1 LNHDA, CDR2 SQIVND (reference sequence). This CDR3 spans 13 amino acids. The CDR3 DNA follows: TGTGCCAGTAGTATGGTGGGGAGCACTGAAGCTTTCTTT. It specifies CASSMVGSTEAFF.

This clonotype was seen repeatedly, ten times or more. The chain couples TRBV7-9 to TRBJ1-2; 10 positions match TRBD1. CDR1 SEHNR and CDR2 FQNEAQ come from the germline V gene (reference sequence). The CDR3 covers 15 residues. V lost 5 bases, J lost 4 bases, and 7 bases stayed unmatched. The CDR3 nucleotides are TGTGCCAGCAGCGTCTCCGGACAGGGGGGCTATGGCTACACCTTC. This encodes CASSVSGQGGYGYTF. The variable domain in full, completed from reference TRBV7-9 and TRBJ1-2, reads DTGVSQNPRHKITKRGQNVTFRCDPISEHNRLYWYRQTLGQGPEFLTYFQNEAQLEKSRLLSDRFSAERPKGSFSTLEIQRTEQGDSAMYLCASSVSGQGGYGYTFGSGTRLTVV.

This clonotype was counted at least ten times. V and J are TRBV6-2 or TRBV6-3 and TRBJ2-7; D is possibly TRBD1 or TRBD2 (5 bases each). This CDR3 comprises 14 residues. V shed 3 bases and J shed 2 bases, with 11 bases lying between them. CDR1 and CDR2 from the germline V gene are MNHEY and SVGEGT. The CDR3, as DNA: TGTGCCAGCAGTTATGGTGGGACGCCCTACGAGCAGTACTTC. It yields the protein CASSYGGTPYEQYF.

This clonotype was picked up many times. The chain couples TRBV24-1 to TRBJ2-1; no clear D. There are 15 residues in the CDR3. Trimming removed 5 bases from V and 3 bases from J, with 13 bases in between. Germline CDR1 reads KGHDR; CDR2 reads SFDVKD. The CDR3 sequence is CATSAPPPVYNEQFF. The CDR3 bases are TGTGCCACCAGTGCCCCACCCCCGGTCTACAATGAGCAGTTCTTC.

The sample holds many counts of this clonotype. V gene TRBV11-2 combines with J gene TRBJ1-6; D ambiguous. Germline CDR1 reads SGHAT; CDR2 reads FQNNGV. The CDR3 is 12 amino acids. Trimming shortened V by 5 bases and J by 7 bases, and 6 bases separated the two germline ends. CDR3 in amino acids: CASSRSNSPLHF. CDR3 in DNA: TGTGCCAGCAGCCGGAGCAATTCACCCCTCCACTTT.

On this clonotype: A read error is likely here: a far larger clone is one base away. Lacking the conserved final phenylalanine or tryptophan, this CDR3 likely reflects a read error. The chain employs TRBV11-1 and TRBJ2-1, with TRBD1 identical over 11 bases. The DNA end is a closer match to TRBJ2-4, so the J assignment may be wrong. The CDR3 covers 14 residues. In germline, CDR1 is SGHAT, CDR2 FQDESV (reference sequence). Here the CDR3 reads CASSWTGGADIQYL. The CDR3 coding sequence is TGTGCCAGCAGTTGGACAGGGGGCGCGGACATTCAGTACCTC.

The chain is built from TRBV7-9 and TRBJ2-2, with D perhaps matching TRBD1 (5 bases). This CDR3 contains 14 residues. The ends were cut back, 3 bases at V and 4 bases at J, with 9 bases in the middle. The V gene's germline CDR1 is SEHNR and CDR2 FQNEAQ (reference sequence). The CDR3 region is CASSLTDPTGELFF. Here the CDR3 DNA reads TGTGCCAGCAGCTTGACAGACCCCACCGGGGAGCTGTTTTTT.